The clone carrying this T cell receptor beta chain has more than one count but fewer than ten. Its specificity is unknown. This sample was included in a study of human T cells and chemical hapten exposure. Overall study: Variation in per-sample TCR yields came mainly from small pooled library volume differences.

General study results and limits: In comparison with controls, expanded TCRs gave rise to a significantly larger number of large CDR3 similarity clusters. Donors' alopecia may make their immune response differ from healthy people's.

Time point described: pre-sensitization, week 0. Documented treatment: therapeutic diphenylcyclopropenone sensitization with weekly scalp DPC. Unique molecular identifiers were attached to individual cDNA molecules within the library. TCRdb reprocessed the RACE reads via MiXCR and lists one record per CDR3 protein. The sample includes roughly 110,000 distinct CDR3 sequences, 12% seen only once; the top ten take 1.6%. The sample consisted of whole blood, taken in connection with sensitization to the hapten diphenylcyclopropenone (DPC). The receptor was isolated from a woman aged 50 to 65 with alopecia areata. Some clones in this sample may be carry-over from other donors' samples.

The CDR3 sequence: CAIKWTGQGEQYF. Written as DNA, the CDR3 is TGTGCCATCAAATGGACAGGGCAGGGCGAGCAGTACTTC. The chain recombines TRBV10-3 with TRBJ2-7; 8 bases align to TRBD1. CDR3 length: 13 residues. In germline, CDR1 is ENHRY, CDR2 SYGVKD. The ends lost 7 bases at V and 6 bases at J; junction bases unmatched: 8.